A selection of T cell receptor beta chains follows, all from one sample in a study of blood T cell repertoires in COVID-19. Here immunoSEQ multiplex PCR was the method, and the copy in TCRdb shows in-frame clones only, minus some. In the table there are roughly 180,000 clones, roughly 80% of which are singletons. The material sequenced was peripheral blood. The source is a woman younger than 45 with acute or convalescent COVID-19. The CDR3 runs from the conserved cysteine through the conserved F or W. The order of the fields is D gene, V gene, clone size, J gene, CDR3 protein, CDR3 DNA. The D gene is left open where the match is weak. Clone size is shown for a subset of rows, as once, few, many or a class of expanded clone.

D gene: -
V gene: TRBV11-2
clone size: -
J gene: TRBJ2-3
CDR3 protein: CASSASAGSTDTQYF
CDR3 DNA: TGTGCCAGCAGCGCGTCGGCGGGAAGCACAGATACGCAGTATTTT

D gene: TRBD1
V gene: TRBV3-1/TRBV3-2
clone size: -
J gene: TRBJ1-4
CDR3 protein: CASSQRGGQGEKLFF
CDR3 DNA: TGTGCCAGCAGCCAACGGGGGGGACAGGGGGAAAAACTGTTTTTT

D gene: -
V gene: TRBV19
clone size: -
J gene: TRBJ2-1
CDR3 protein: CASSSLGPQFF
CDR3 DNA: TGTGCCAGTAGTTCCCTAGGTCCCCAGTTCTTC

D gene: -
V gene: TRBV24-1
clone size: -
J gene: TRBJ2-5
CDR3 protein: CATEEGPGLETQYF
CDR3 DNA: TGTGCCACCGAGGAGGGTCCAGGATTGGAGACCCAGTACTTC

D gene: -
V gene: TRBV7-6
clone size: -
J gene: TRBJ2-1
CDR3 protein: CASSQRDIGNEQFF
CDR3 DNA: TGTGCCAGCAGCCAACGGGACATAGGGAATGAGCAGTTCTTC

D gene: TRBD1
V gene: TRBV19
clone size: few
J gene: TRBJ2-7
CDR3 protein: CASSRTRTGGSYEQYF
CDR3 DNA: TGTGCCAGTAGTAGGACAAGGACAGGGGGTTCCTACGAGCAGTACTTC

D gene: -
V gene: TRBV5-5
clone size: few
J gene: TRBJ1-3
CDR3 protein: CASSLAFSNTIYF
CDR3 DNA: TGTGCCAGCAGCTTGGCCTTCTCAAACACCATATATTTT

D gene: TRBD1
V gene: TRBV29-1
clone size: -
J gene: TRBJ2-7
CDR3 protein: CSAGTGMNEQYF
CDR3 DNA: TGCAGCGCCGGGACAGGGATGAACGAGCAGTACTTC

D gene: -
V gene: TRBV30
clone size: -
J gene: TRBJ1-2
CDR3 protein: CAWSVGVVSYGYTF
CDR3 DNA: TGTGCCTGGAGTGTAGGGGTGGTCAGCTATGGCTACACCTTC

D gene: TRBD1
V gene: TRBV6-1
clone size: -
J gene: TRBJ2-3
CDR3 protein: CASSESTGGWDTQYF
CDR3 DNA: TGTGCCAGCAGTGAGTCGACAGGGGGGTGGGATACGCAGTATTTT

D gene: -
V gene: TRBV10-1
clone size: -
J gene: TRBJ2-3
CDR3 protein: CASSISDSGAEYF
CDR3 DNA: TGCGCCAGCAGCATTTCGGACAGCGGAGCTGAGTATTTT

D gene: TRBD2
V gene: TRBV2
clone size: -
J gene: TRBJ2-1
CDR3 protein: CASSADLAGGFLGYNEQFF
CDR3 DNA: TGTGCCAGCAGTGCGGACTTAGCGGGGGGTTTTTTAGGCTACAATGAGCAGTTCTTC

D gene: TRBD1
V gene: TRBV30
clone size: -
J gene: TRBJ2-4
CDR3 protein: CAWSVYRGDLAKNIQYF
CDR3 DNA: TGTGCCTGGAGTGTGTACAGGGGTGATCTAGCCAAAAACATTCAGTACTTC

D gene: TRBD2
V gene: TRBV5-1
clone size: -
J gene: TRBJ2-5
CDR3 protein: CASSLRVAGGNKETQYF
CDR3 DNA: TGCGCCAGCAGCTTGAGGGTAGCGGGAGGGAATAAAGAGACCCAGTACTTC

D gene: TRBD1
V gene: TRBV18
clone size: -
J gene: TRBJ1-5
CDR3 protein: CASSPRQGRNQPQHF
CDR3 DNA: TGTGCCAGCTCACCAAGACAGGGTCGCAATCAGCCCCAGCATTTT

D gene: TRBD1
V gene: TRBV2
clone size: -
J gene: TRBJ2-1
CDR3 protein: CATLGTGTAYNEQFF
CDR3 DNA: TGTGCCACCTTAGGGACCGGGACAGCCTACAATGAGCAGTTCTTC

D gene: -
V gene: TRBV9
clone size: -
J gene: TRBJ2-7
CDR3 protein: CASSFRDTDTYEQYF
CDR3 DNA: TGTGCCAGCAGCTTCCGGGACACCGACACCTACGAGCAGTACTTC

D gene: TRBD1
V gene: TRBV5-8
clone size: -
J gene: TRBJ1-2
CDR3 protein: CASSPRGQGYTF
CDR3 DNA: TGTGCCAGCAGTCCCAGGGGGCAAGGCTACACCTTC

D gene: -
V gene: TRBV27
clone size: -
J gene: TRBJ1-4
CDR3 protein: CASSVKGVGSEKLFF
CDR3 DNA: TGTGCCAGCAGCGTGAAGGGGGTAGGGAGTGAAAAACTGTTTTTT

D gene: TRBD2
V gene: TRBV7-2
clone size: -
J gene: TRBJ2-7
CDR3 protein: CASSLGTSGSSYEQYF
CDR3 DNA: TGTGCCAGCAGCTTAGGGACTAGCGGGAGCTCCTACGAGCAGTACTTC

D gene: TRBD2
V gene: TRBV7-9
clone size: -
J gene: TRBJ2-1
CDR3 protein: CASSFRTGTRINEQFF
CDR3 DNA: TGTGCCAGCAGCTTTAGAACCGGGACTAGAATCAATGAGCAGTTCTTC

D gene: -
V gene: TRBV11-2
clone size: -
J gene: TRBJ2-5
CDR3 protein: CASSLLKGPQETQYF
CDR3 DNA: TGTGCCAGCAGCCTCCTCAAGGGGCCTCAAGAGACCCAGTACTTC

D gene: TRBD1
V gene: TRBV4-2
clone size: once
J gene: TRBJ1-5
CDR3 protein: CASSQDTGGNQPQHF
CDR3 DNA: TGTGCCAGCAGCCAAGATACAGGGGGCAATCAGCCCCAGCATTTT

D gene: TRBD1
V gene: TRBV10-3
clone size: -
J gene: TRBJ1-5
CDR3 protein: CAISEAGQAPTQHF
CDR3 DNA: TGTGCCATCAGTGAGGCGGGACAGGCGCCGACCCAGCATTTT

D gene: -
V gene: TRBV4-2
clone size: -
J gene: TRBJ2-3
CDR3 protein: CASSQDMLGARTDTQYF
CDR3 DNA: TGTGCCAGCAGCCAGGACATGTTGGGGGCCCGCACAGATACGCAGTATTTT

D gene: TRBD1
V gene: TRBV30
clone size: -
J gene: TRBJ2-1
CDR3 protein: CAWSLWGTGSNEQFF
CDR3 DNA: TGTGCCTGGAGTCTTTGGGGGACAGGGAGCAATGAGCAGTTCTTC

D gene: TRBD2
V gene: TRBV10-1
clone size: few
J gene: TRBJ2-3
CDR3 protein: CASASGTSARDTQYF
CDR3 DNA: TGCGCCTCCGCAAGCGGGACTAGCGCCCGCGATACGCAGTATTTT

D gene: TRBD2
V gene: TRBV6-9
clone size: once
J gene: TRBJ2-7
CDR3 protein: CASRLAGVYEQYF
CDR3 DNA: TGTGCCAGCAGACTAGCGGGAGTCTACGAGCAGTACTTC

D gene: -
V gene: TRBV30
clone size: -
J gene: TRBJ1-1
CDR3 protein: CAWSERMGAFF
CDR3 DNA: TGTGCCTGGAGTGAAAGGATGGGCGCTTTCTTT

D gene: -
V gene: TRBV7-3
clone size: -
J gene: TRBJ1-2
CDR3 protein: CASSLSGADGYTF
CDR3 DNA: TGTGCCAGCAGCTTATCTGGGGCTGATGGCTACACCTTC

D gene: -
V gene: TRBV7-6
clone size: few
J gene: TRBJ1-5
CDR3 protein: CASSKGGGASYSNQPQHF
CDR3 DNA: TGTGCCAGCAGCAAGGGGGGAGGGGCGTCCTATAGCAATCAGCCCCAGCATTTT

D gene: -
V gene: TRBV7-9
clone size: -
J gene: TRBJ2-2
CDR3 protein: CASSRDTRQSTGELFF
CDR3 DNA: TGTGCCAGCAGCCGAGATACACGACAGAGCACCGGGGAGCTGTTTTTT

D gene: -
V gene: TRBV28
clone size: few
J gene: TRBJ1-6
CDR3 protein: CASSEGNSPLHF
CDR3 DNA: TGTGCCAGCAGCGAGGGTAATTCACCCCTCCACTTT

D gene: TRBD2
V gene: TRBV29-1
clone size: once
J gene: TRBJ2-7
CDR3 protein: CSVVSGRSYEQYF
CDR3 DNA: TGCAGCGTTGTAAGCGGGAGGTCCTACGAGCAGTACTTC

D gene: TRBD2
V gene: TRBV7-9
clone size: -
J gene: TRBJ2-1
CDR3 protein: CASSLLAGAHNEQFF
CDR3 DNA: TGTGCCAGCAGCCTACTAGCGGGGGCCCACAATGAGCAGTTCTTC

D gene: -
V gene: TRBV19
clone size: -
J gene: TRBJ1-2
CDR3 protein: CASSMPGGGYTF
CDR3 DNA: TGTGCCAGTAGTATGCCCGGGGGAGGCTACACCTTC

D gene: -
V gene: TRBV7-9
clone size: -
J gene: TRBJ1-1
CDR3 protein: CASSFDRRTTEAFF
CDR3 DNA: TGTGCCAGCAGCTTCGACAGGAGAACAACTGAAGCTTTCTTT

D gene: -
V gene: TRBV11-3
clone size: -
J gene: TRBJ2-1
CDR3 protein: CASSPGANYNEQFF
CDR3 DNA: TGTGCCAGCAGCCCGGGAGCAAACTACAATGAGCAGTTCTTC

D gene: -
V gene: TRBV10-1
clone size: -
J gene: TRBJ2-5
CDR3 protein: CASSGGTGRQETQYF
CDR3 DNA: TGCGCCAGCAGTGGGGGTACAGGGCGTCAGGAGACCCAGTACTTC

D gene: TRBD2
V gene: TRBV6-5
clone size: -
J gene: TRBJ2-7
CDR3 protein: CASTRGDHYEQYF
CDR3 DNA: TGTGCCAGCACACGGGGGGATCACTACGAGCAGTACTTC

D gene: -
V gene: TRBV30
clone size: once
J gene: TRBJ1-5
CDR3 protein: CAWSSQNNQPQHF
CDR3 DNA: TGTGCCTGGAGTTCGCAGAACAATCAGCCCCAGCATTTT

D gene: -
V gene: TRBV3-1/TRBV3-2
clone size: -
J gene: TRBJ2-7
CDR3 protein: CASSPGSRGATLREQYF
CDR3 DNA: TGTGCCAGCAGCCCCGGGAGTCGGGGGGCAACGTTAAGGGAGCAGTACTTC

D gene: -
V gene: TRBV5-1
clone size: -
J gene: TRBJ1-3
CDR3 protein: CASSLVAQTSGNTIYF
CDR3 DNA: TGCGCCAGCAGCTTGGTCGCGCAAACCTCTGGAAACACCATATATTTT

D gene: TRBD2
V gene: TRBV11-3
clone size: -
J gene: TRBJ2-7
CDR3 protein: CASSASGREAMNEQYF
CDR3 DNA: TGTGCCAGCAGCGCAAGCGGGAGGGAAGCAATGAACGAGCAGTACTTC

D gene: -
V gene: TRBV6-5
clone size: -
J gene: TRBJ2-1
CDR3 protein: CASSYQGFTNDEQFF
CDR3 DNA: TGTGCCAGCAGTTACCAGGGTTTCACGAACGATGAGCAGTTCTTC

D gene: -
V gene: TRBV10-1
clone size: few
J gene: TRBJ1-1
CDR3 protein: CASSGRVNTEAFF
CDR3 DNA: TGCGCCAGCAGTGGCAGGGTGAACACTGAAGCTTTCTTT

D gene: -
V gene: TRBV19
clone size: -
J gene: TRBJ1-1
CDR3 protein: CASSIQGGNTEAFF
CDR3 DNA: TGTGCCAGTAGTATTCAGGGAGGGAACACTGAAGCTTTCTTT

D gene: -
V gene: TRBV11-2
clone size: -
J gene: TRBJ1-1
CDR3 protein: CASSLKPNTEAFF
CDR3 DNA: TGTGCCAGCAGCCTTAAGCCGAACACTGAAGCTTTCTTT

D gene: -
V gene: TRBV27
clone size: -
J gene: TRBJ1-1
CDR3 protein: CASSLSPKREAFF
CDR3 DNA: TGTGCCAGCAGTTTATCTCCCAAGCGAGAAGCTTTCTTT

D gene: TRBD1
V gene: TRBV7-2
clone size: -
J gene: TRBJ1-6
CDR3 protein: CASSIRQGGNSPLHF
CDR3 DNA: TGTGCCAGCAGCATAAGACAGGGGGGTAATTCACCCCTCCACTTT

D gene: -
V gene: TRBV15
clone size: -
J gene: TRBJ1-1
CDR3 protein: CATEGAREAFF
CDR3 DNA: TGTGCCACCGAGGGAGCCCGTGAAGCTTTCTTT

D gene: TRBD2
V gene: TRBV6-4
clone size: few
J gene: TRBJ2-2
CDR3 protein: CASSVAGGTGELFF
CDR3 DNA: TGTGCCAGCAGTGTGGCGGGAGGCACCGGGGAGCTGTTTTTT

D gene: TRBD1
V gene: TRBV6-5
clone size: -
J gene: TRBJ1-2
CDR3 protein: CASSYSGDRAYGYTF
CDR3 DNA: TGTGCCAGCAGTTATTCTGGGGACAGGGCCTATGGCTACACCTTC

D gene: -
V gene: TRBV7-2
clone size: -
J gene: TRBJ1-3
CDR3 protein: CASSLWVGGSGNTIYF
CDR3 DNA: TGTGCCAGCAGCTTATGGGTGGGAGGGTCTGGAAACACCATATATTTT

D gene: -
V gene: TRBV27
clone size: -
J gene: TRBJ2-2
CDR3 protein: CASRPGTGELFF
CDR3 DNA: TGTGCCAGCAGGCCAGGCACCGGGGAGCTGTTTTTT

D gene: -
V gene: TRBV2
clone size: -
J gene: TRBJ1-3
CDR3 protein: CASSDGALSGNTIYF
CDR3 DNA: TGTGCCAGCAGTGATGGGGCACTCTCTGGAAACACCATATATTTT

D gene: TRBD2
V gene: TRBV30
clone size: -
J gene: TRBJ2-3
CDR3 protein: CAWTSGEVSTDTQYF
CDR3 DNA: TGTGCCTGGACTAGCGGGGAGGTTAGCACAGATACGCAGTATTTT

D gene: TRBD1
V gene: TRBV19
clone size: few
J gene: TRBJ1-3
CDR3 protein: CASSAGGQLAGNTIYF
CDR3 DNA: TGTGCCAGTTCGGCGGGGGGACAGCTGGCTGGAAACACCATATATTTT

D gene: TRBD2
V gene: TRBV7-6
clone size: -
J gene: TRBJ2-5
CDR3 protein: CASSLRMGSGGRETQYF
CDR3 DNA: TGTGCCAGCAGCTTAAGGATGGGTAGCGGGGGGAGAGAGACCCAGTACTTC

D gene: TRBD1
V gene: TRBV27
clone size: -
J gene: TRBJ2-7
CDR3 protein: CASSRQGGEQYF
CDR3 DNA: TGTGCCAGCAGTCGACAGGGTGGCGAGCAGTACTTC